What follows is one T cell receptor (beta chain) and its context. Its matching antigen is unknown. These data are taken from a study of T cell clones after liver transplantation. In the study overall: In this trial, immunosuppression withdrawal was attempted within 2 years of liver transplant. TCRbeta sequencing after a pre-transplant mixed lymphocyte reaction identified graft-donor-reactive clones, later tracked in post-transplant blood. Graft-donor-reactive sequences were compared with third-party-reactive TCRbeta sequences from pre-transplant mixed lymphocyte reactions. General study findings and limits: Circulating graft-donor-reactive CD4 TCRbeta sequences fell significantly post-transplant in 5 of 8 subjects.

This CDR3 has 17 residues. V was clipped by 2 bases and J by 7 bases; unmatched bases: 12. Per the germline V gene, CDR1 is LNHDA and CDR2 is SQIVND (reference sequence). Generated by immunoSEQ multiplex PCR, the TCRdb table keeps only in-frame clones and is missing some. The sample consists of over 15,000 clones, over 75% of them appearing once. The V and J genes are TRBV19 and TRBJ2-1, with 9 bases that match TRBD2. This sequence originates from a human patient who received a liver transplant. Some T cells could come from the graft donor. Sequencing was performed on CD8+ T cells from blood, taken less than 50 months after liver transplant. The CDR3 sequence is CASSIFPIAGVRNEQFF. The CDR3 DNA reads TGTGCCAGTAGTATATTCCCCATAGCGGGGGTACGGAATGAGCAGTTCTTC.